These T cell receptor beta chains were read from a single sample in a study of blood T cell repertoires in COVID-19. The data were produced by immunoSEQ multiplex PCR, yet TCRdb's version contains in-frame clones alone and is incomplete. The sample includes approximately 490,000 clones, 88% seen only once; the top ten take approximately 8%. Sequencing was performed on PBMCs or T cells enriched from blood (not recorded which). The source of these receptors is a woman in her fifties or sixties who had recovered from COVID-19. Each CDR3 is given with its conserved first and last residue. The D gene is left open where the match is weak. Clone size is shown for a subset of rows, as once, few, many or a class of expanded clone.

- | TRBJ2-7 | - | TRBV11-2 | CASSRDSYEQYF | TGTGCCAGCAGCCGTGACAGCTACGAGCAGTACTTC
- | TRBJ1-6 | - | TRBV2 | CASKGHENSPLHF | TGTGCCAGCAAGGGACACGAGAATTCACCCCTCCACTTT
TRBD2 | TRBJ2-3 | - | TRBV5-4 | CASSLVGGGMGDTQYF | TGTGCCAGCAGCTTAGTTGGCGGGGGGATGGGAGATACGCAGTATTTT
TRBD2 | TRBJ2-3 | - | TRBV5-1 | CASSPRLAGFTDTQYF | TGCGCCAGCAGCCCCAGACTAGCGGGGTTCACAGATACGCAGTATTTT
TRBD2 | TRBJ2-5 | - | TRBV10-3 | CAISDTSGEETQYF | TGTGCCATCAGTGATACTAGCGGGGAAGAGACCCAGTACTTC
- | TRBJ2-7 | - | TRBV20-1 | CSAANSYEQYF | TGCAGTGCCGCTAATTCCTACGAGCAGTACTTC
- | TRBJ1-2 | - | TRBV4-2 | CASSQGQGFNYGYTF | TGTGCCAGCAGCCAAGGTCAGGGGTTCAACTATGGCTACACCTTC
- | TRBJ2-7 | - | TRBV4-1 | CASSQAFQRAEDYEQYF | TGCGCCAGCAGCCAAGCGTTCCAGCGGGCCGAAGACTACGAGCAGTACTTC
- | TRBJ2-3 | - | TRBV3-1/TRBV3-2 | CASSQGVRVDTQYF | TGTGCCAGCAGCCAAGGAGTCAGGGTAGATACGCAGTATTTT
- | TRBJ2-2 | - | TRBV13 | CASRPNPGGAGSAGELFF | TGTGCCAGCAGGCCGAACCCTGGGGGGGCAGGGTCCGCCGGGGAGCTGTTTTTT
TRBD2 | TRBJ2-1 | - | TRBV7-6 | CASSPTSGGDNEQFF | TGTGCCAGCAGCCCTACTAGCGGGGGGGACAATGAGCAGTTCTTC
TRBD1 | TRBJ1-1 | - | TRBV11-2 | CASSLFGQGQTDTEAFF | TGTGCCAGCAGCTTATTCGGACAGGGCCAGACCGACACTGAAGCTTTCTTT
- | TRBJ2-1 | - | TRBV5-4 | CASSLMGGLSNEQFF | TGTGCCAGCAGCTTGATGGGGGGGCTCTCCAATGAGCAGTTCTTC
- | TRBJ2-1 | - | TRBV5-1 | CASSLPTGNEQFF | TGCGCCAGCAGCTTACCTACGGGGAATGAGCAGTTCTTC
- | TRBJ1-2 | - | TRBV19 | CASRPSGTKNGYTF | TGTGCCAGTAGGCCTTCCGGGACAAAAAATGGCTACACCTTC
- | TRBJ1-1 | - | TRBV5-1 | CASSLAQGGNTEAFF | TGCGCCAGCAGCTTGGCCCAAGGCGGTAACACTGAAGCTTTCTTT
TRBD1 | TRBJ1-2 | - | TRBV4-1 | CASSQGQGTLYGYTF | TGCGCCAGCAGCCAAGGACAGGGGACCCTCTATGGCTACACCTTC
TRBD1 | TRBJ2-1 | - | TRBV5-4 | CASSPTGGVEQFF | TGTGCCAGCAGCCCGACAGGGGGCGTTGAGCAGTTCTTC
- | TRBJ1-6 | - | TRBV10-2 | CASSVTGTNSPLHF | TGCGCCAGCAGTGTGACAGGAACGAATTCACCCCTCCACTTT
TRBD1 | TRBJ1-1 | - | TRBV6-5 | CASRGQLYTEAFF | TGTGCCAGCAGGGGACAGCTATACACTGAAGCTTTCTTT
- | TRBJ2-3 | - | TRBV24-1 | CATSDLRVDTQYF | TGTGCCACCAGTGATTTGCGAGTAGATACGCAGTATTTT
- | TRBJ2-5 | - | TRBV7-2 | CASSLSETQYF | TGTGCCAGCAGCTTATCGGAGACCCAGTACTTC
- | TRBJ1-1 | - | TRBV29-1 | CSVKTGNTEAFF | TGCAGCGTAAAGACAGGGAACACTGAAGCTTTCTTT
TRBD2 | TRBJ2-3 | - | TRBV5-8 | CASSFPWERGVEDTQYF | TGTGCCAGCAGCTTCCCCTGGGAGCGGGGGGTTGAAGATACGCAGTATTTT
- | TRBJ1-3 | - | TRBV7-2 | CASSSGTSSGNTIYF | TGTGCCAGCAGCTCTGGCACCTCCTCTGGAAACACCATATATTTT
TRBD2 | TRBJ2-1 | - | TRBV9 | CASSVEGSGVHNEQFF | TGTGCCAGCAGCGTAGAGGGTAGCGGGGTGCACAATGAGCAGTTCTTC
- | TRBJ1-6 | - | TRBV7-2 | CASSLATGRGSYNSPLHF | TGTGCCAGCAGCTTAGCAACCGGGAGGGGCTCCTATAATTCACCCCTCCACTTT
TRBD2 | TRBJ2-7 | - | TRBV9 | CASSGGTSEYEQYF | TGTGCCAGCAGCGGCGGGACTAGCGAATACGAGCAGTACTTC
TRBD1 | TRBJ2-7 | - | TRBV2 | CASSAGTGVGEQYF | TGTGCCAGCAGTGCGGGGACAGGGGTAGGAGAGCAGTACTTC
TRBD1 | TRBJ1-2 | - | TRBV18 | CASSPTGEVNYGYTF | TGTGCCAGCTCTCCGACAGGGGAGGTTAACTATGGCTACACCTTC
- | TRBJ1-1 | - | TRBV5-1 | CASSFRGGTEAFF | TGCGCCAGCAGCTTCCGGGGGGGAACTGAAGCTTTCTTT
TRBD1 | TRBJ2-3 | once | TRBV5-8 | CASSRGQPGTDTQYF | TGTGCCAGCAGCCGGGGACAGCCGGGCACAGATACGCAGTATTTT
- | TRBJ1-4 | once | TRBV6-5 | CASSYGAGYNEKLFF | TGTGCCAGCAGTTACGGGGCAGGCTATAATGAAAAACTGTTTTTT
- | TRBJ2-1 | - | TRBV7-7 | CASSLALTSYNEQFF | TGTGCCAGCAGCTTAGCCCTTACTTCCTACAATGAGCAGTTCTTC
- | TRBJ1-5 | - | TRBV18 | CASSPLSLSGTGGNQPQHF | TGTGCCAGCTCACCTTTATCACTGTCAGGGACGGGAGGCAATCAGCCCCAGCATTTT
TRBD1 | TRBJ1-6 | few | TRBV19 | CASSSRGQGASYNSPLHF | TGTGCCAGTAGTAGTAGGGGACAGGGGGCCTCCTATAATTCACCCCTCCACTTT
- | TRBJ1-2 | - | TRBV30 | CAWDTGSGYGYTF | TGTGCCTGGGACACAGGGTCAGGCTATGGCTACACCTTC
TRBD1 | TRBJ1-6 | - | TRBV5-1 | CASSAGQGDSPLHF | TGCGCCAGCAGCGCGGGACAGGGGGATTCACCCCTCCACTTT
TRBD1 | TRBJ1-2 | - | TRBV7-9 | CASSLRTGEDYTF | TGTGCCAGCAGCCTTAGGACAGGGGAGGACTACACCTTC
- | TRBJ2-5 | - | TRBV24-1 | CATSEPRDQETQYF | TGTGCCACCAGTGAACCCAGGGATCAAGAGACCCAGTACTTC